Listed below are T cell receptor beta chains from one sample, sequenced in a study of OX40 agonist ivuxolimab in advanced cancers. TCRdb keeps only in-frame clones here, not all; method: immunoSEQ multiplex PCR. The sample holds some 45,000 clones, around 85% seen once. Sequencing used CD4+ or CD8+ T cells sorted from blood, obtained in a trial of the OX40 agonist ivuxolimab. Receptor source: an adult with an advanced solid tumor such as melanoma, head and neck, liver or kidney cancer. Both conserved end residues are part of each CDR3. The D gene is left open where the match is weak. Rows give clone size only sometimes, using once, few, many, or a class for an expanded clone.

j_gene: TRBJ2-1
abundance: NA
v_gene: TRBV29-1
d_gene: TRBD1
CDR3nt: TGCAGCGTTGACGGGGGACAGGGGGGCAATGAGCAGTTCTTC
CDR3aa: CSVDGGQGGNEQFF

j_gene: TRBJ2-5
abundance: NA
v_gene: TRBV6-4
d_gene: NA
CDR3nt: TGTGCCAGCAGTTACTCGATAGGACGGGAGACCCAGTACTTC
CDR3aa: CASSYSIGRETQYF

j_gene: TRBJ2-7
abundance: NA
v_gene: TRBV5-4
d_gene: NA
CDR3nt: TGTGCCAGCAGCGGTGGGGGCCCCGACTACGAGCAGTACTTC
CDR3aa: CASSGGGPDYEQYF

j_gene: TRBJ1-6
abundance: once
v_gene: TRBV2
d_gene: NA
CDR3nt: TGTGCCAGCAGTGATCAAGGGAGCTCCTATAATTCACCCCTCCACTTT
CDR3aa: CASSDQGSSYNSPLHF

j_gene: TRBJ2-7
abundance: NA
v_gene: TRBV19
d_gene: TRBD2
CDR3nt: TGTGCCAGTAGTATGGCAACGGGGGGGACCTACGAGCAGTACTTC
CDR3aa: CASSMATGGTYEQYF

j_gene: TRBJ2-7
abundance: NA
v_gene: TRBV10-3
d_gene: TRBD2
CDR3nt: TGTGCCATCAGCCGAACGTCTAGCGGATCCTACGAGCAGTACTTC
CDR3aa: CAISRTSSGSYEQYF

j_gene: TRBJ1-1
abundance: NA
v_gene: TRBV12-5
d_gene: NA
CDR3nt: TGTGCTAGTGGTTTGCCGACAGGTATGAACACTGAAGCTTTCTTT
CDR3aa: CASGLPTGMNTEAFF

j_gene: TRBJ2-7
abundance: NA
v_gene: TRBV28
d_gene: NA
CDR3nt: TGTGCCAGCAGTCCGGGCCCCTTCCTCGGCGAGCAGTACTTC
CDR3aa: CASSPGPFLGEQYF

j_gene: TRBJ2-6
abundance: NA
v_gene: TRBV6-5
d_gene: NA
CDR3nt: TGTGCCAGCAGTTACTCGATAGGCAGGGCCAACGTCCTGACTTTC
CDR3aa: CASSYSIGRANVLTF

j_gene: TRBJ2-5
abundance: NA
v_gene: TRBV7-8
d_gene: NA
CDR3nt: TGTGCCAGCAGCTTAGTGACAGGCGAGACCCAGTACTTC
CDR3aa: CASSLVTGETQYF

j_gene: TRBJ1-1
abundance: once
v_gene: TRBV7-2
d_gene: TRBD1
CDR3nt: TGTGCCAGCAGCTTTAGGCAGGGGGCTGGGGGCACTGAAGCTTTCTTT
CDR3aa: CASSFRQGAGGTEAFF

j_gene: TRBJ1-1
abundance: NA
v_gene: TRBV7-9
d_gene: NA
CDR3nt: TGTGCCAGCACCCCGAAGGTGCCGGACACTGAAGCTTTCTTT
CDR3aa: CASTPKVPDTEAFF

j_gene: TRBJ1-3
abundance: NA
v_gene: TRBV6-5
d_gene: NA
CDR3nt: TGTGCCAGTGAGGGGTACGGTACTGGAAACACCATATATTTT
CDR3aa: CASEGYGTGNTIYF

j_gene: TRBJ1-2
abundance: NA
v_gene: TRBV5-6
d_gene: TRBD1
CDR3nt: TGTGCCAGCAGCCTTTTCCGGGACAGGGAGGGGGATGGCTACACCTTC
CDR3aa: CASSLFRDREGDGYTF

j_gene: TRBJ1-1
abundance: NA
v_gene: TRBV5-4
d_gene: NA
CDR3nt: TGTGCCAGCAGCTTGGCCCGGGGCGAAGCTTTCTTT
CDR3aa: CASSLARGEAFF

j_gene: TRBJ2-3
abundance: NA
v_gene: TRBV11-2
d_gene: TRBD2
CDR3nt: TGTGCCAGCAGCTTAGGGACTAGCGGGAGATCAAGCACAGATACGCAGTATTTT
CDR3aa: CASSLGTSGRSSTDTQYF

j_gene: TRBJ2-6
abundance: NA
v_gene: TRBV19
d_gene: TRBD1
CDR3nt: TGTGCCAGTAGTGGAACAGGGGGCCCTGGGGCCAACGTCCTGACTTTC
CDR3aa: CASSGTGGPGANVLTF

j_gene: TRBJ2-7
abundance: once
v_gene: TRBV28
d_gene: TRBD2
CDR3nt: TGTGCCAGCAGTTTTAGCGGGAGAACCTCCTACGAGCAGTACTTC
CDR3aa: CASSFSGRTSYEQYF

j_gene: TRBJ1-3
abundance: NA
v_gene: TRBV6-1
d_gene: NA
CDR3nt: TGTGCCAGCAGTGATCGGCAGTCGGATGGAAACACCATATATTTT
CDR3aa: CASSDRQSDGNTIYF

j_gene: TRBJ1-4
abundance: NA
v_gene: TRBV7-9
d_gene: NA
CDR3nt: TGTGCCAGCAGCTTAGTACAAAATGAAAAACTGTTTTTT
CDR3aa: CASSLVQNEKLFF

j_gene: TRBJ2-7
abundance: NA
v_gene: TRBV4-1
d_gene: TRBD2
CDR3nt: TGCGCCAGCAGCCAAATGCTAGCGGGAGTGTACGAGCAGTACTTC
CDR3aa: CASSQMLAGVYEQYF

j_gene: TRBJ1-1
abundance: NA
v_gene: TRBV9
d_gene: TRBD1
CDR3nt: TGTGCCAGCAGCACAGGGACAGGGGGCGCGTATGAAGCTTTCTTT
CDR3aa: CASSTGTGGAYEAFF

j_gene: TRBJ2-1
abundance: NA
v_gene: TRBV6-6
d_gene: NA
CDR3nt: TGTGCCAGCAGCGACGTCGGGAGCTCCTACAATGAGCAGTTCTTC
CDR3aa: CASSDVGSSYNEQFF

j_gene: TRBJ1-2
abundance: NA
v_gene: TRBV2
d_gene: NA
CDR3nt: TGTGCCAGCAGTGAGTTGGGGGCGTTGGAAGGCTACACCTTC
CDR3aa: CASSELGALEGYTF

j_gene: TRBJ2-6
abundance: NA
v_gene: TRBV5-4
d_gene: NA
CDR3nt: TGTGCCAGCAATTTACCCACCAGACAAAGTCGGGCCAACGTCCTGACTTTC
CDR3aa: CASNLPTRQSRANVLTF

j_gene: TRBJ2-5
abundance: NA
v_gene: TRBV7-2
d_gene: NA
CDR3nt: TGTGCCAGCAGCTCATCGGAGGGTACAGAGACCCAGTACTTC
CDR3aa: CASSSSEGTETQYF

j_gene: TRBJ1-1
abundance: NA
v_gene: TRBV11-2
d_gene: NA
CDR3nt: TGTGCCAGCAGCTTCCGAACCCGGACCCAGAGCACTGAAGCTTTCTTT
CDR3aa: CASSFRTRTQSTEAFF

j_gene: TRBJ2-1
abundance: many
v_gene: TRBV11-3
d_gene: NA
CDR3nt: TGTGCCAGCGGTCCCAGGAAGGCGAATGAGCAGTTCTTC
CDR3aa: CASGPRKANEQFF

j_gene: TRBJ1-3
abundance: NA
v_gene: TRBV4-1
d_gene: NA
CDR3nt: TGCGCCAGCAGCCGAGCCCAGGGGTGGTCTGCTGGAAACACCATATATTTT
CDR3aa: CASSRAQGWSAGNTIYF

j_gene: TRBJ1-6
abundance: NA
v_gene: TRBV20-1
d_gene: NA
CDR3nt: TGCAGTGCGGACAATGTTGCACCCCTCCACTTT
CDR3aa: CSADNVAPLHF

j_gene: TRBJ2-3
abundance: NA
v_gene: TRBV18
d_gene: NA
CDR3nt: TGTGCCAGCTCACCTGGGGGAGCGGGTCCAGATACGCAGTATTTT
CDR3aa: CASSPGGAGPDTQYF

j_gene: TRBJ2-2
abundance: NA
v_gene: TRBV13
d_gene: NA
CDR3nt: TGTGCCAGCAGCTTCGGTTCCGGGGGAAAGGTTACCGGGGAGCTGTTTTTT
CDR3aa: CASSFGSGGKVTGELFF

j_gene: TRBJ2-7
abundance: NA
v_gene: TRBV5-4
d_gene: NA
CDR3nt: TGTGCCAGCAGCTTGGGGGGAATCATGTCCTACGAGCAGTACTTC
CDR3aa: CASSLGGIMSYEQYF

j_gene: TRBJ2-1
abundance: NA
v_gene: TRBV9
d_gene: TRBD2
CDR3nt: TGTGCCAGCAGCGTAGGAGGTAGCGGGGGGATCAATGAGCAGTTCTTC
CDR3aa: CASSVGGSGGINEQFF

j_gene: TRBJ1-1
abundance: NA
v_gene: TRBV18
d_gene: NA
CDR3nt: TGTGCCAGCTCACTCGGGGAGAACACTGAAGCTTTCTTT
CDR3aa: CASSLGENTEAFF

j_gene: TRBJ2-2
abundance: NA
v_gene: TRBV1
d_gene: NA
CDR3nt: TGCACCAGCAGCCAAGTGAGTCTAGCGGGGGGGCTAGGGATCGGAGAGCTGTTTTTT
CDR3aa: CTSSQVSLAGGLGIGELFF

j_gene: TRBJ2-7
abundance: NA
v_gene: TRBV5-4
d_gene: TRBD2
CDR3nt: TGTGCCAGCAGCTCAGTAGCGGGAGACTCCTACGAGCAGTACTTC
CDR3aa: CASSSVAGDSYEQYF

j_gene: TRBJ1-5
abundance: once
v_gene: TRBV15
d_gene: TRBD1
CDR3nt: TGTGCCACCAGCTCCAACCGGGACAGGAATCAGCCCCAGCATTTT
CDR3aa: CATSSNRDRNQPQHF